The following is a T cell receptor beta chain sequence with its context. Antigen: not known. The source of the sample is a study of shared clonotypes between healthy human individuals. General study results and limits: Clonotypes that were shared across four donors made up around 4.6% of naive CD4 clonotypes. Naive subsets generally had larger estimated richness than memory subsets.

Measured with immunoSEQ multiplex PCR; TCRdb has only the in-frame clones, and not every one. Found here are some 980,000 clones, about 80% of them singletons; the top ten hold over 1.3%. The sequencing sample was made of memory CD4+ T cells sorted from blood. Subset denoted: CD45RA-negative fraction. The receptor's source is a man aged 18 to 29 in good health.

The CDR3 bases are TGTGCCGCCGGGACTAGCGGCTACGAGCAGTACTTC. Encoded protein: CAAGTSGYEQYF. V is TRBV10-3 and J is TRBJ2-7; 11 nucleotides line up with TRBD2. The CDR3 is 12 residues long. Trimming took 11 bases from V and 3 from J; bases not matched to a gene: 3. Germline V gene sequence: CDR1 ENHRY, CDR2 SYGVKD.